This TCR beta chain was obtained from a study of OX40 agonist ivuxolimab in advanced cancers. Study information: It was ivuxolimab, an agonistic anti-OX40 (CD134) antibody, that patients were treated with. General observations from the study: Several nonresponders also turned out to have low normalized T-cell clonal expansion. CD4+ and CD8+ blood T cells expanded clonally by week 6 at 0.1 to 3.0 mg/kg.

Concerning this clone itself: Its specificity is unknown. This CDR3 is also generated by other DNA sequences in the sample.

Trimming took off 3 bases at V and 1 base at J, with 6 bases between the two ends. The length of the CDR3 is 13 residues. Germline-derived CDR1 and CDR2 are KGHSH and LQKENI. Repertoires were generated with immunoSEQ multiplex PCR, while TCRdb's copy carries only in-frame clones and drops some. This sample has 55,000 to 80,000 clones, with roughly four fifths found just once. The origin of this receptor is an adult with an advanced solid tumor such as melanoma, head and neck, liver or kidney cancer. This chain connects TRBV18 to TRBJ1-1; no clear D gene. The material was CD4+ or CD8+ T cells sorted from blood, obtained in a trial of the OX40 agonist ivuxolimab. The CDR3 DNA sequence: TGTGCCAGCTCACCTTCAGGGAACACTGAAGCTTTCTTT. Protein: CASSPSGNTEAFF.